One and the same sample provided the 27 T cell receptor beta chains below, sequenced in a study of T cell clones after liver transplantation. Measured with immunoSEQ multiplex PCR; TCRdb has only the in-frame clones, and not every one. The table records about 120,000 clones, 90% of them present only once. Source: CD4+ T cells from blood, taken 12 months after liver transplant. These receptors came from a human patient who received a liver transplant. Some T cells may have come from the graft donor.

V usage is TRBV4-1 and J usage is TRBJ1-2, with D possibly matching TRBD1 (5 bases). The length of the CDR3 is 18 residues. V was shortened by 1 base and J by 6 bases, with 24 bases between the two germline ends. Germline-derived CDR1 and CDR2 are MGHRA and YSYEKL. CDR3 sequence: CASSQGGSPGENNDGYTF. In nucleotides, the CDR3 is TGCGCCAGCAGCCAAGGGGGGTCCCCCGGTGAGAATAATGATGGCTACACCTTC.

The V gene is TRBV5-1, the J gene TRBJ2-6, with D uncertain. Trimming left V 5 bases short and J 5 bases short, with 8 bases between. Germline V CDR1 and CDR2: SGHRS, YFSETQ. The CDR3 runs to 13 residues. The DNA of the CDR3 is TGCGCCAGCAGTTCCGACAGGGCCAACGTCCTGACTTTC. It encodes CASSSDRANVLTF.

The V and J genes are TRBV11-3 and TRBJ2-4, with TRBD2 matching 10 bases. The CDR3 spans 18 residues. With 1 base clipped from V and 1 base from J, the junction kept 7 bases outside the gene matches. Germline V gene data show CDR1 as SGHNT and CDR2 as YENEEA. In nucleotides, the CDR3 is TGTGCCAGCAGCTTAGTCCTAGCGGGAGTTGCGGCCAAAAACATTCAGTACTTC. This gives the protein CASSLVLAGVAAKNIQYF. Together with reference TRBV11-3 and TRBJ2-4, the CDR3 gives the full variable domain: EAGVVQSPRYKIIEKKQPVAFWCNPISGHNTLYWYLQNLGQGPELLIRYENEEAVDDSQLPKDRFSAERLKGVDSTLKIQPAELGDSAVYLCASSLVLAGVAAKNIQYFGAGTRLSVL.

This chain connects TRBV19 to TRBJ2-4, with a weak D call TRBD1 (6 bases). From germline, CDR1 is LNHDA and CDR2 SQIVND (reference sequence). This CDR3 contains 15 residues. V lost 3 bases and J 2 bases, leaving 11 bases between the germline ends. The CDR3 DNA reads as TGTGCCAGTAGTATCACAGGGTTAACCAAAAACATTCAGTACTTC. Translation: CASSITGLTKNIQYF.

The chain links TRBV7-9 to TRBJ1-2; TRBD1 might be the D (6 bases). The CDR3 sequence is 15 residues long. CDR1 and CDR2 (germline): SEHNR, FQNEAQ (reference sequence). V lost 5 bases to trimming and J lost 5 bases, with 18 bases between them. The CDR3 is CASSPLTGQKYGYTF. The DNA of the CDR3 is TGTGCCAGCAGCCCCCTGACCGGACAGAAATATGGCTACACCTTC.

The chain recombines TRBV6-5 with TRBJ2-1; D is possibly TRBD2 (6 bases). Trimming shortened V by 5 bases and J by 9 bases, and 17 bases separated the two germline ends. The germline V gene encodes CDR1 MNHEY and CDR2 SVGAGI. The CDR3 has 14 amino acids. The CDR3 DNA reads as TGTGCCAGCAGTAGAACCGGGACTCCAAGTGAGCAGTTCTTC. The encoded protein is CASSRTGTPSEQFF.

The chain combines TRBV4-2 with TRBJ2-3; 8 bases are shared with TRBD1. There are 16 residues in the CDR3. V shed 2 bases, J shed 1 base, and the junction held 5 bases outside the gene matches. CDR1 and CDR2 from the germline V gene are LGHNA and YNFKEQ. CDR3: CASSQPDRVGTDTQYF. The CDR3, as DNA: TGTGCCAGCAGCCAACCGGACAGGGTTGGCACAGATACGCAGTATTTT.

This clone appeared once. In DNA form, the CDR3 reads TGTGCCAGCAGCTCACTAGCGGGTGAGCAGTTCTTC. Its protein product is CASSSLAGEQFF. V gene TRBV9 combines with J gene TRBJ2-1; 9 nucleotides match TRBD2. Germline CDR1 is SGDLS and CDR2 is YYNGEE. The CDR3 totals 12 residues. Trimming took 4 bases from V and 9 from J; bases not matched to a gene: 2.

The V gene is TRBV27, the J gene TRBJ1-1, with D possibly being TRBD1 (5 bases). The CDR3 spans 14 residues. Trimming cost V 5 bases and J 4 bases, with 14 bases left between them. CDR1 MNHEY and CDR2 SMNVEV come from the germline V gene (reference sequence). The CDR3: CASSPWTLATEAFF. As DNA, the CDR3 is TGTGCCAGCAGTCCTTGGACACTAGCCACTGAAGCTTTCTTT.

This rearrangement joins TRBV7-2 to TRBJ2-7, with 13 bases matching TRBD2. CDR3 length: 17 residues. Germline CDR1 reads SGHTA; CDR2 reads FQGNSA. V shed 5 bases, J shed 7 bases, and the junction held 14 bases outside the gene matches. In DNA, the CDR3 is TGTGCCAGCAGCCCAGGGACTAGCGGGGCGGGCGCAAGGGAGCAGTACTTC. This gives the protein CASSPGTSGAGAREQYF.

The chain is built from TRBV29-1 and TRBJ2-2; 10 bases are a match to TRBD2. Germline values: CDR1 SQVTM, CDR2 ANQGSEA. V lost 2 bases to trimming and J lost 7 bases; unmatched junction nucleotides: 7. The CDR3 totals 15 residues. The CDR3 sequence: CSVESYQREGGELFF. CDR3 bases: TGCAGCGTTGAAAGTTACCAGCGGGAGGGCGGGGAGCTGTTTTTT.

The chain employs TRBV11-3 and TRBJ1-2; no clear D. This CDR3 is built from 13 residues. CDR1 is SGHNT, CDR2 YENEEA, per germline. V shed 0 bases and J shed 8 bases, with 10 bases lying between them. The CDR3 DNA sequence: TGTGCCAGCAGCTTAGACCCGGCGAAAGGCTACACCTTC. Its translation is CASSLDPAKGYTF.

The chain links TRBV6-5 to TRBJ2-6; D gene uncertain. This CDR3 region has 15 residues. Trimming left V 6 bases short and J 0 bases short, with 9 bases between. Germline CDR1 is MNHEY and CDR2 is SVGAGI. CDR3 coding DNA: TGTGCCAGCAGGTTAACTACCTCTGGGGCCAACGTCCTGACTTTC. Amino acid sequence: CASRLTTSGANVLTF.

Of note for this clone: At one end the junction does not follow the germline gene, possibly because of a read error. The J gene is TRBJ1-2, the V gene TRBV11-3; maybe TRBD1 (5 bases). Germline CDR1 reads SGHNT; CDR2 reads YENEEA. There are 13 residues in the CDR3. The CDR3: CASSLDRGRRYTF. The CDR3 nucleotides read TGTGCCAGCAGCTTAGACCGGGGGAGACGCTACACCTTT.

The rearrangement joins TRBV5-4 to TRBJ1-1, with D possibly being TRBD1 (5 bases). The CDR3 covers 16 residues. From germline, CDR1 is SGHNT and CDR2 YYREEE (reference sequence). Trimming left V 4 bases short and J 2 bases short, with 18 bases between. CDR3 sequence: CASSPRWGGNNTEAFF. In nucleotides, the CDR3 is TGTGCCAGCAGCCCCCGGTGGGGCGGAAACAACACTGAAGCTTTCTTT. The variable domain in full, completed from reference TRBV5-4 and TRBJ1-1, reads ETGVTQSPTHLIKTRGQQVTLRCSSQSGHNTVSWYQQALGQGPQFIFQYYREEENGRGNFPPRFSGLQFPNYSSELNVNALELDDSALYLCASSPRWGGNNTEAFFGQGTRLTVV.

The chain carries TRBV4-3 and TRBJ2-1; TRBD2 aligns across 8 bases. CDR1 is LGHNA and CDR2 is YSLEER in the germline V gene. This CDR3 has 15 residues. V trimming: 2 bases; J trimming: 0 bases; junction bases outside the gene matches: 0. The CDR3 DNA follows: TGCGCCAGCAGCCAAAGCGGGAGCTCCTACAATGAGCAGTTCTTC. It yields the protein CASSQSGSSYNEQFF.

The chain couples TRBV19 to TRBJ1-5; 8 bases map to TRBD1. Germline loops: CDR1 LNHDA, CDR2 SQIVND (reference sequence). The J segment lost 7 bases and the V segment lost 3 bases, leaving 8 bases of the junction unmatched. The CDR3 is made up of 15 amino acids. For the CDR3, the DNA is TGTGCCAGTAGTATTTTGGACAGGGAGATACAGCCCCAGCATTTT. Amino acid sequence: CASSILDREIQPQHF.

The gene calls are TRBV5-6 and TRBJ2-1; 10 nucleotides agree with TRBD2. The V segment lost 4 bases and the J segment 2 bases; nucleotides outside the gene matches: 3. In germline, CDR1 is SGHDT, CDR2 YYEEEE. CDR3 length: 15 residues. CDR3 coding DNA: TGTGCCAGCAGCAGGAGCGGGAGGGCCTACAATGAGCAGTTCTTC. This translates into CASSRSGRAYNEQFF.

This clone has only one observation. The chain uses TRBV6-1 and TRBJ2-3; 7 bases line up with TRBD1. CDR1 is MNHNS and CDR2 is SASEGT in the germline V gene. The CDR3 loop spans 15 amino acids. With 4 bases clipped from V and 4 bases from J, the junction kept 8 bases outside the gene matches. The CDR3 loop is CASSVDRAQADTQYF. Written as DNA, the CDR3 is TGTGCCAGCAGTGTTGACAGGGCGCAGGCAGATACGCAGTATTTT.

The chain is built from TRBV7-2 and TRBJ2-3; no firm D call. This CDR3 has 15 amino acids. V was shortened by 4 bases and J by 0 bases, with 11 bases between the two germline ends. The germline CDR1 and CDR2 sequences are SGHTA and FQGNSA. The CDR3 reads CASSSDGASTDTQYF. As DNA, the CDR3 is TGTGCCAGCAGCTCGGACGGTGCTAGCACAGATACGCAGTATTTT.

This sequence joins TRBV5-4 and TRBJ1-2; 7 positions agree with TRBD1. This CDR3 has 12 residues. Germline V gene lookup returns CDR1 SGHNT and CDR2 YYREEE (reference sequence). With V trimmed by 5 bases and J by 7 bases, 5 bases remained unmatched. CDR3 amino acids: CASSEEGAGYTF. The CDR3 DNA reads TGTGCCAGCAGTGAGGAGGGGGCTGGCTACACCTTC. The full variable domain, completed using reference TRBV5-4 and TRBJ1-2, is ETGVTQSPTHLIKTRGQQVTLRCSSQSGHNTVSWYQQALGQGPQFIFQYYREEENGRGNFPPRFSGLQFPNYSSELNVNALELDDSALYLCASSEEGAGYTFGSGTRLTVV.

CDR3 protein: CASKTGDGYTF. CDR3 DNA: TGTGCCAGCAAGACGGGGGATGGCTACACCTTC. The rearrangement links TRBV6-5 to TRBJ1-2, with D perhaps TRBD1 (5 bases). Trimming stripped 7 bases from V and 6 bases from J, with 9 bases between. CDR1 is MNHEY, CDR2 SVGAGI, per germline. This CDR3 region has 11 residues.

CDR3 protein: CASSLAAPADGYTF. CDR3 coding DNA: TGTGCCAGCAGCTTAGCGGCGCCGGCGGATGGCTACACCTTC. The chain is built from TRBV7-9 and TRBJ1-2; no firm D call. CDR3 length: 14 amino acids. The germline V gene has CDR1 SEHNR and CDR2 FQNEAQ (reference sequence). V lost 0 bases to trimming and J lost 6 bases, with 11 bases between them.

The chain joins TRBV28 to TRBJ1-2; TRBD1 aligns across 8 bases. V shed 6 bases and J 6 bases; nucleotides not matched to a gene: 9. The CDR3 runs to 14 residues. Looked up from germline, CDR1 is MDHEN and CDR2 is SYDVKM. Here the CDR3 DNA reads TGTGCCAGCAGCCTCCTCAGGGGGCCGGATGGCTACACCTTC. Translated, it gives CASSLLRGPDGYTF.

V and J are TRBV18 and TRBJ2-5; D remains unclear. The CDR3 runs to 15 residues. Looked up from germline, CDR1 is KGHSH and CDR2 is LQKENI. Trimming removed 6 bases from V and 5 bases from J, with 19 bases in between. CDR3 residues: CASSLGFNLGETQYF. As DNA, the CDR3 is TGTGCCAGCTCCCTAGGATTCAACTTAGGCGAGACCCAGTACTTC.

This chain joins TRBV11-1 and TRBJ2-3; TRBD2 matches 10 bases. V lost 2 bases and J lost 6; bases outside the gene matches: 5. Germline V CDR1 and CDR2: SGHAT, FQDESV (reference sequence). This CDR3 is 15 amino acids long. CDR3: CASSLLASGSDTQYF. The CDR3 bases are TGTGCCAGCAGCTTATTGGCTAGCGGGAGCGATACGCAGTATTTT.

This chain joins TRBV7-8 and TRBJ2-1; 8 nucleotides line up with TRBD2. Germline CDR1 is SGHVS and CDR2 is FQNEAQ. V lost 5 bases and J lost 3; bases outside the gene matches: 9. This CDR3 has 16 residues. CDR3 region: CASSPKAAGDYNEQFF. DNA for the CDR3: TGTGCCAGCAGCCCAAAGGCAGCGGGAGACTACAATGAGCAGTTCTTC.